The present T cell receptor (beta chain) was sequenced within a study of blood T cell repertoires in COVID-19 (dated by TCRdb to 2020 to 2022). For the wider study: Samples from collaborators originated in the United States, Italy and Spain and spanned both the acute and convalescent phases of COVID-19. The samples were drawn from two sources: the first 160 participants of the ongoing ImmuneRACE study, and fewer than 1,500 subjects contributed by 6 global collaborators. The repertoires were released in a freely available public database intended as a resource for research on the immune response to SARS-CoV-2. Deeply sampled blood TCRbeta repertoires from subjects exposed to, actively infected with, or recovered from COVID-19 were included in the dataset. Where available, HLA class I and class II types were obtained from metadata supplied by the sample provider rather than from assay-based typing. The prospective study material was composed of cDNA or gDNA derived from T cells, B-cell-depleted T cells, or PBMCs. The sample metadata nearly always contained a de-identified subject ID, COVID-19 status, age in years and sex. What the study reported, not specific to this receptor: How much clinical and demographic metadata was included differed by source and by participant, and the metadata was provided uncurated.

TCRbeta CDR3 regions were amplified from genomic DNA by means of the immunoSEQ Assay, a bias-controlled multiplex PCR. Processing in the source paper ran as follows. The number of nucleated cells in each sample was estimated by amplification of reference gene primers within the assay. Sequence reads were collapsed and filtered to measure the absolute abundance of every unique TCRbeta CDR3 rearrangement. For each sample, productive Simpson clonality was calculated as the square root of Simpson's diversity index over productive rearrangements. As stored in TCRdb, this immuneACCESS dataset retains in-frame rearrangements with V and J assigned. A fraction of the clones does not appear; measured against another copy, unresolved V genes explain less than half of the discrepancy, and the remainder lacks a known reason. That table gives V, J and clone size, and the DNA gave D and trimming. This sample is represented by 180,000 or so clones; approximately 80% of them were singletons. 8.5% to 10% of the sample comes from the top ten.

Collaborating institutions collected whole blood in K2EDTA tubes following their own protocols. For TCRbeta analysis, collaborators shipped samples in one of three forms: frozen whole blood, isolated PBMCs, or DNA extracted from either of those sample types. This clone occurred a few times. Its recognized antigen is unknown. No much larger clone exists at a distance of one base, and base qualities are not known. Taken from cysteine to phenylalanine, the CDR3 has 11 residues. Kept here is only the CDR3 DNA, which spans 33 bases and is read in frame from base 1. V is pared back by 3 bases and J by 5 bases, with 5 bases lying between the germline termini. Per the germline V gene, SGDLS is the CDR1 and YYNGEE is the CDR2.

Sequencing was done on a sample of peripheral blood. The rearrangement joined TRBV9 to TRBJ1-2, with the D gene call left open. This clonotype was obtained from a woman in her 50s with active or convalescent COVID-19. The CDR3: CASSGDYGYTF. The DNA is as follows: TGTGCCAGCAGCGGCGATTATGGCTACACCTTC.